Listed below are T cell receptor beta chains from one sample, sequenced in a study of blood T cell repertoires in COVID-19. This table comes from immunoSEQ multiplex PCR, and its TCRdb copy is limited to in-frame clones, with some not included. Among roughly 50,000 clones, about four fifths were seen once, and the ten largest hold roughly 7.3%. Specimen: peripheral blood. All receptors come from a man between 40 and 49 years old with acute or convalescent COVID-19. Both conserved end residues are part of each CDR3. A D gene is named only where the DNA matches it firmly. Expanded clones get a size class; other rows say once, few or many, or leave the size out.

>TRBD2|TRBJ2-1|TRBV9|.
CASSPGTSGGATNEQFF
TGTGCCAGCAGCCCCGGGACTAGCGGGGGGGCCACGAATGAGCAGTTCTTC
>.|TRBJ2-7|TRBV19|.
CASSEKGVYEQYF
TGTGCCAGTAGTGAGAAGGGGGTCTACGAGCAGTACTTC
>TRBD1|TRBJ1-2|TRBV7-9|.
CASSFLTLGQDW
TGTGCCAGCAGCTTCCTTACCCTGGGACAGGATTGG
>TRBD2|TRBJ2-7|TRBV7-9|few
CASSSSGAPYEQYF
TGTGCCAGCAGCTCGAGCGGGGCCCCCTACGAGCAGTACTTC
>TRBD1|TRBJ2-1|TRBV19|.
CATSTPGQGTLDDEQFF
TGTGCCACCTCGACCCCGGGACAGGGGACCCTCGACGATGAGCAGTTCTTC
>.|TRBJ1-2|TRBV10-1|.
CASSKDSSWYGYTF
TGCGCCAGCAGCAAGGACAGCTCATGGTATGGCTACACCTTC
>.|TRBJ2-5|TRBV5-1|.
CASSLAGTREETQYF
TGCGCCAGCAGCTTGGCCGGGACAAGAGAAGAGACCCAGTACTTC
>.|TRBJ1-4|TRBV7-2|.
CASSSGGKLFF
TGTGCCAGCAGCTCGGGAGGAAAACTGTTTTTT
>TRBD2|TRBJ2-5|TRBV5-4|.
CASRVSPSGGGETQYF
TGTGCCAGCAGGGTTTCCCCTAGCGGGGGAGGAGAGACCCAGTACTTC
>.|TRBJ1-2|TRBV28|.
CASSPPSRGGGYTF
TGTGCCAGCAGTCCCCCTAGCAGGGGTGGTGGCTACACCTTC
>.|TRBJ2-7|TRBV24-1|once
CATSDSGTHEYEQYF
TGTGCCACCAGTGATAGCGGGACACACGAATACGAGCAGTACTTC
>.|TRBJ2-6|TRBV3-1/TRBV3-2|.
CASSQGGSGANVLTF
TGTGCCAGCAGCCAAGGAGGATCTGGGGCCAACGTCCTGACTTTC
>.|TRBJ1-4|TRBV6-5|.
CASMASLNEKLFF
TGTGCCAGCATGGCCTCCCTTAATGAAAAACTGTTTTTT
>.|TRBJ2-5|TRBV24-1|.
CATSDFPQETQYF
TGTGCCACCAGTGATTTCCCCCAGGAGACCCAGTACTTC
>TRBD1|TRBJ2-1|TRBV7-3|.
CASSNRQGAGNEQFF
TGTGCCAGCAGCAACAGACAGGGGGCAGGGAATGAGCAGTTCTTC
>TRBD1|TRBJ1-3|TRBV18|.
CASSPSGQGARNTIYF
TGTGCCAGCTCACCATCCGGACAGGGGGCGAGAAACACCATATATTTT
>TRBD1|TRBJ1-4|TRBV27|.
CASSLGGQGFEKLFF
TGTGCCAGCAGTCTGGGGGGACAGGGGTTTGAAAAACTGTTTTTT
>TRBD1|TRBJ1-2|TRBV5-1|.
CASSRTGDYDSYGYTF
TGCGCCAGCAGCAGGACAGGGGACTATGATTCATATGGCTACACCTTC
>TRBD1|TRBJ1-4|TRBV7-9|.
CASSPTGTGEKLFF
TGTGCCAGCAGCCCGACAGGGACTGGTGAAAAACTGTTTTTT
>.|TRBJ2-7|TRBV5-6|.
CASSLRSTISYEQYF
TGTGCCAGCAGCCTACGGTCAACGATCTCCTACGAGCAGTACTTC
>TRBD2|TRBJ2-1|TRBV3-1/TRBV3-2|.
CASSQRTSGGARINEQFF
TGTGCCAGCAGCCAACGGACTAGCGGGGGGGCCAGGATCAATGAGCAGTTCTTC
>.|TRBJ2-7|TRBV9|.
CASAGGGNSYEQYF
TGTGCCAGCGCAGGAGGAGGGAACTCCTACGAGCAGTACTTC
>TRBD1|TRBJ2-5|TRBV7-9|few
CASSLVPDRVRETQYF
TGTGCCAGCAGCTTAGTTCCGGACAGGGTCCGGGAGACCCAGTACTTC
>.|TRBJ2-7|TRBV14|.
CASSHLGPYEQYF
TGTGCCAGCAGCCACTTGGGCCCATACGAGCAGTACTTC
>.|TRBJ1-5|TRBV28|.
CASSHSRILGRNRIKGQPQHF
TGTGCCAGCAGTCATTCCCGAATACTAGGGAGAAACCGAATAAAAGGTCAGCCCCAGCATTTT
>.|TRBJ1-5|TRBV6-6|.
CASTSPMYRPQHF
TGTGCCAGCACCAGTCCGATGTACCGGCCCCAGCATTTT
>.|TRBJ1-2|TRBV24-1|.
CATSDDTYYGYTF
TGTGCCACCAGTGATGACACCTACTATGGCTACACCTTC
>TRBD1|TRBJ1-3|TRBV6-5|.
CASRKTGTGRNTIYF
TGTGCCAGCAGGAAGACCGGGACAGGGAGAAACACCATATATTTT
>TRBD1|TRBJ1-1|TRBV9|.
CASSALTGGSEAFF
TGTGCCAGCAGCGCCCTGACAGGGGGCAGTGAAGCTTTCTTT
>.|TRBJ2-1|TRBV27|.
CATYSIAGAPYNEQFF
TGTGCCACCTACTCCATCGCAGGGGCGCCCTACAATGAGCAGTTCTTC
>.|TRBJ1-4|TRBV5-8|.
CASSYQINEKLFF
TGTGCCAGCAGCTATCAGATAAATGAAAAACTGTTTTTT
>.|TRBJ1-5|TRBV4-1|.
CASSPLGGNQPQHF
TGCGCCAGCAGCCCCCTCGGTGGCAATCAGCCCCAGCATTTT
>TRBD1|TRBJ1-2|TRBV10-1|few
CASSEGQGGAYGYTF
TGCGCCAGCAGTGAAGGACAGGGGGGGGCCTATGGCTACACCTTC
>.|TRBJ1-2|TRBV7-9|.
CASSFGQGNGYTF
TGTGCCAGCAGCTTTGGCCAGGGAAATGGCTACACCTTC
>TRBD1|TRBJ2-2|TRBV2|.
CASSRTGAGELFF
TGTGCCAGCAGTCGGACAGGTGCCGGGGAGCTGTTTTTT
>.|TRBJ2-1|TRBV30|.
CAWSVWGGSDNEQFF
TGTGCCTGGAGTGTATGGGGCGGAAGTGATAATGAGCAGTTCTTC
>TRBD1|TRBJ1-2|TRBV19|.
CASNFGGKGASHYGYTF
TGTGCCAGTAACTTCGGAGGGAAGGGGGCCTCCCACTATGGCTACACCTTC
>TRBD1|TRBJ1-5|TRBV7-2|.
CASSLYRGGQPQHF
TGTGCCAGCAGCCTCTACAGGGGCGGTCAGCCCCAGCATTTT
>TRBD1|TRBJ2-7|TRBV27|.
CASSFSTGFIYEQYF
TGTGCCAGCAGCTTTTCGACAGGGTTTATCTACGAGCAGTACTTC
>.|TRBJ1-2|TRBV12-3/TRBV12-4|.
CASSLRDYGYTF
TGTGCCAGCAGTTTAAGAGACTATGGCTACACCTTC
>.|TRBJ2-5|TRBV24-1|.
CATSDLRQETQYF
TGTGCCACCAGTGACCTCCGCCAAGAGACCCAGTACTTC
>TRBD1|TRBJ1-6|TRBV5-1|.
CASSGQGLYNSPLHF
TGCGCCAGCAGCGGACAGGGTCTTTATAATTCACCCCTCCACTTT
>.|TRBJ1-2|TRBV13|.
CASSLGSVSPYGYTF
TGTGCCAGCAGCTTAGGTAGCGTGAGCCCCTATGGCTACACCTTC
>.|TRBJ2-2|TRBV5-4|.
CASSYRPYHNTGELFF
TGTGCCAGCTCATACAGGCCCTATCACAACACCGGGGAGCTGTTTTTT
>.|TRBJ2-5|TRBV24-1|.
CATSDTGRGETQYF
TGTGCCACCAGTGACACGGGCAGGGGTGAGACCCAGTACTTC
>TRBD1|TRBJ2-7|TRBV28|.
CASTDPGQGAYEQYF
TGTGCCAGCACTGACCCTGGACAGGGAGCCTACGAGCAGTACTTC